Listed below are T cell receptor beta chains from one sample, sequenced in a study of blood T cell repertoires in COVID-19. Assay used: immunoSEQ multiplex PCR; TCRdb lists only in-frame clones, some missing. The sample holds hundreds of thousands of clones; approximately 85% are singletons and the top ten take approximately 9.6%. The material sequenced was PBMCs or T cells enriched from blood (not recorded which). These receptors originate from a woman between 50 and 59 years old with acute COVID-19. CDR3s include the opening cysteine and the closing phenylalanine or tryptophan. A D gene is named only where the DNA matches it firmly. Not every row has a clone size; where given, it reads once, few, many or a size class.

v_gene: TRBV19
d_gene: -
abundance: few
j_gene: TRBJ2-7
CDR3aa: CASSSLQGPTYEQYF
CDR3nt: TGTGCCAGTAGTAGTCTCCAGGGTCCCACCTACGAGCAGTACTTC

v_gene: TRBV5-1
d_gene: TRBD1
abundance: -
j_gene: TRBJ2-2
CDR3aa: CASSWGQIDPGELFF
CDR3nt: TGCGCCAGCAGCTGGGGACAGATAGACCCCGGGGAGCTGTTTTTT

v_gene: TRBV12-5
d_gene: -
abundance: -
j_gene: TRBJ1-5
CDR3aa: CASGLVQQPQHF
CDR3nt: TGTGCTAGTGGTTTGGTACAGCAGCCCCAGCATTTT

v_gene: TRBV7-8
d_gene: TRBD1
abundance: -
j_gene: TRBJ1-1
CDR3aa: CASSLQGAKGTEAFF
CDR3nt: TGTGCCAGCAGCTTACAGGGGGCTAAGGGCACTGAAGCTTTCTTT

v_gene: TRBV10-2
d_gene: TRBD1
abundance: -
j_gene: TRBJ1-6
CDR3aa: CASTSGQGVSPLHF
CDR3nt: TGCGCCAGCACCTCGGGACAGGGGGTCTCACCCCTCCACTTT

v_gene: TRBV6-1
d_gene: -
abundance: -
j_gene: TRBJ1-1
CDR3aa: CASSETGVDTEAFF
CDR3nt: TGTGCCAGCAGTGAGACAGGCGTCGACACTGAAGCTTTCTTT

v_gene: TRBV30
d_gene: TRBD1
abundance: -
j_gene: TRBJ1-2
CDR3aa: CAWSVRGQTSRGGYTF
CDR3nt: TGTGCCTGGAGTGTACGGGGACAGACCTCTAGAGGTGGCTACACCTTC

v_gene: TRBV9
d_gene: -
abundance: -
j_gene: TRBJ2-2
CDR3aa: CASSVAAGEGTGELFF
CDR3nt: TGTGCCAGCAGCGTAGCGGCAGGGGAGGGCACCGGGGAGCTGTTTTTT

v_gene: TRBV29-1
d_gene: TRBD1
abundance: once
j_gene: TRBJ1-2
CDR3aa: CSAQGQAFRGYTF
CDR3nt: TGCAGCGCCCAGGGACAGGCCTTCAGGGGCTACACCTTC

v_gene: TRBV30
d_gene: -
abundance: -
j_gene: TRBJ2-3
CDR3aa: CAWTPRGTDTQYF
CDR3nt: TGTGCCTGGACCCCCCGGGGGACAGATACGCAGTATTTT

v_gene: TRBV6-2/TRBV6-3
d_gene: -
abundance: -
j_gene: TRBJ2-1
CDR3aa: CASSQLAAPYNEQFF
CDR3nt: TGTGCCAGCAGCCAACTAGCAGCCCCTTACAATGAGCAGTTCTTC

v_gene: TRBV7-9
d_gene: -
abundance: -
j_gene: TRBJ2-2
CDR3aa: CASSSRQVGTGELFF
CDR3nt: TGTGCCAGCAGCTCCAGACAGGTTGGAACCGGGGAGCTGTTTTTT

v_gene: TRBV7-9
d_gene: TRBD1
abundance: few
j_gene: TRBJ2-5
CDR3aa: CASSLWTGSDETQYF
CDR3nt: TGTGCCAGCAGCTTATGGACAGGGTCGGACGAGACCCAGTACTTC

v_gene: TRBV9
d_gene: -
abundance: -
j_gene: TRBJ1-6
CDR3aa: CASSPPSSPLHF
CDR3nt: TGTGCCAGCAGCCCTCCGTCCTCACCCCTCCACTTT

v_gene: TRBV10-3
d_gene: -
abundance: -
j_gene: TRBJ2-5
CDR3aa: CAISERASKAGETQYF
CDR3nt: TGTGCCATCAGTGAGAGGGCTAGTAAGGCGGGGGAGACCCAGTACTTC

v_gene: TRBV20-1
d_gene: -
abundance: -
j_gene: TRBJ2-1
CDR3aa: CSASRATEQFF
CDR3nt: TGCAGTGCTAGTCGAGCGACTGAGCAGTTCTTC

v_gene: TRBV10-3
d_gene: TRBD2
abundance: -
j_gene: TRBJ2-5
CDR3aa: CAISPNSGGAGETQYF
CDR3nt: TGTGCCATCAGTCCAAACAGCGGGGGGGCCGGAGAGACCCAGTACTTC

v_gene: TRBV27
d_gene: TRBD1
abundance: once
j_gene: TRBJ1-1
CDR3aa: CASSLPGTGEREAFF
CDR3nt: TGTGCCAGCAGTTTACCCGGGACAGGGGAGAGGGAAGCTTTCTTT

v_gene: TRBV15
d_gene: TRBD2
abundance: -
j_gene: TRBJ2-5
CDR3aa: CATGTSEQETQYF
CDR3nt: TGTGCCACCGGGACTAGCGAGCAAGAGACCCAGTACTTC

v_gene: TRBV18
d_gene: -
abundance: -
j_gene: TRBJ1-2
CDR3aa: CASSAAYYTF
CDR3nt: TGTGCCAGCTCAGCCGCGTACTACACCTTC

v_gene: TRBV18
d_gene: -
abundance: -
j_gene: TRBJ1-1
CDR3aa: CASSPQVGQGNTEAFF
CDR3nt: TGTGCCAGCTCACCACAAGTGGGACAAGGGAACACTGAAGCTTTCTTT

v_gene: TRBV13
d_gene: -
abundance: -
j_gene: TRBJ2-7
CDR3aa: CASSPRVTPSYEQYF
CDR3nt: TGTGCCAGCAGCCCGAGGGTGACCCCCTCCTACGAGCAGTACTTC

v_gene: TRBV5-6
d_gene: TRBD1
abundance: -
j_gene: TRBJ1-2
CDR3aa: CASSLSGGGSYTF
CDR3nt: TGTGCCAGCAGCTTATCAGGGGGTGGAAGCTACACCTTC

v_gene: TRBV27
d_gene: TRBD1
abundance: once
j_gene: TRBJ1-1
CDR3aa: CASSSGTGNTEAFF
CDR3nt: TGTGCCAGCAGTTCCGGGACAGGTAACACTGAAGCTTTCTTT

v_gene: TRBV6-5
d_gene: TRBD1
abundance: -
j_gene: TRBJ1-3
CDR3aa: CASQRGQSRNTIYF
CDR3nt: TGTGCCAGCCAGAGGGGACAGAGCCGAAACACCATATATTTT

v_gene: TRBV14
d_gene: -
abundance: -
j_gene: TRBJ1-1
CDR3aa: CASSRTDFHGGAFF
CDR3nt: TGTGCCAGCAGCCGGACGGACTTTCACGGAGGAGCTTTCTTT

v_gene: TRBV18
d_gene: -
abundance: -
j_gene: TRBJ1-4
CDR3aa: CASSPRGKNEKLFF
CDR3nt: TGTGCCAGCTCACCTAGGGGGAAGAATGAAAAACTGTTTTTT

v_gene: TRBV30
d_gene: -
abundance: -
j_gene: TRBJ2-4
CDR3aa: CAWSYDRDQYF
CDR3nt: TGTGCCTGGAGCTATGACAGAGATCAGTACTTC

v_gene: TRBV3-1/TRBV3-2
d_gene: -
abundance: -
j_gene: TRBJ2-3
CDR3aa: CASSQRAGREDTQYF
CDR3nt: TGTGCCAGCAGCCAAAGGGCGGGGCGGGAAGATACGCAGTATTTT

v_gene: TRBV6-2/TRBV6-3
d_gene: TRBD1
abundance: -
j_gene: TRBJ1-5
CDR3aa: CASSWTGGYNQPQHF
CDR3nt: TGTGCCAGCAGCTGGACAGGGGGATACAATCAGCCCCAGCATTTT

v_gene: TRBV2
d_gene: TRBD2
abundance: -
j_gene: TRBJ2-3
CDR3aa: CASSLGLAGTDTQYF
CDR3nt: TGTGCCAGCAGTCTTGGACTAGCGGGCACAGATACGCAGTATTTT

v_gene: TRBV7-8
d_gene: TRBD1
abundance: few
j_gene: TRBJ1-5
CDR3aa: CASSQTGYDQPQHF
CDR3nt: TGTGCCAGCAGCCAGACAGGGTATGATCAGCCCCAGCATTTT

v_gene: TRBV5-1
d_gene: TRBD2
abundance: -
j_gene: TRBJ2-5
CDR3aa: CASSLRTSGGKETQYF
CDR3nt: TGCGCCAGCAGCTTGAGGACTAGCGGGGGCAAAGAGACCCAGTACTTC

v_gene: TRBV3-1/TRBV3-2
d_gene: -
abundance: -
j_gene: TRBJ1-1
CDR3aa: CASSQEGRNTEAFF
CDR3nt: TGTGCCAGCAGCCAAGAGGGCAGGAACACTGAAGCTTTCTTT

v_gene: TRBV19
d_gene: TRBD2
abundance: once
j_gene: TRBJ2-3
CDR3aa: CASKAGVGTDTQYF
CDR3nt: TGTGCCAGTAAGGCGGGGGTCGGCACAGATACGCAGTATTTT

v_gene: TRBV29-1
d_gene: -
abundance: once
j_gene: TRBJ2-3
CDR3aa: CSALGLISTDTQYF
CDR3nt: TGCAGCGCCTTGGGACTTATAAGCACAGATACGCAGTATTTT

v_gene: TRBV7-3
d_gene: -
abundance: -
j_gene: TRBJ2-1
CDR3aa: CASSSSGTNYNEQFF
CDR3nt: TGTGCCAGCAGCTCATCCGGGACAAATTACAATGAGCAGTTCTTC

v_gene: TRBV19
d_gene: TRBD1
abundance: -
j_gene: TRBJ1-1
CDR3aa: CASSMETQGDTEAFF
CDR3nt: TGTGCCAGTAGTATGGAGACTCAGGGGGACACTGAAGCTTTCTTT

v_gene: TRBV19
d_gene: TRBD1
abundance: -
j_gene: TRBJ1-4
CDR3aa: CASSTQGALGRNHNEKLFF
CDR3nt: TGTGCCAGTAGCACACAGGGGGCGCTTGGCCGAAATCATAATGAAAAACTGTTTTTT

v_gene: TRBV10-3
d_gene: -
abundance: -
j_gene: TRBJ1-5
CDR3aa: CAISGDSNQPQHF
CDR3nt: TGTGCCATCAGCGGGGATAGCAATCAGCCCCAGCATTTT

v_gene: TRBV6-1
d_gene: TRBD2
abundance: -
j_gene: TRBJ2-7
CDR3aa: CASSEVSGGFLEQYF
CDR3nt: TGTGCCAGCAGTGAAGTTAGCGGGGGCTTTCTCGAGCAGTACTTC

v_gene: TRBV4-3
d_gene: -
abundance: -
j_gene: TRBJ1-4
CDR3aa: CASSQDPQSNEKLFF
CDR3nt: TGCGCCAGCAGCCAAGATCCACAGTCTAATGAAAAACTGTTTTTT

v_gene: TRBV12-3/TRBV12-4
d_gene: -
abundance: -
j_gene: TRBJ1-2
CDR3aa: CASTVSEVGYTF
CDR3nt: TGTGCCAGCACCGTAAGTGAGGTTGGCTACACCTTC

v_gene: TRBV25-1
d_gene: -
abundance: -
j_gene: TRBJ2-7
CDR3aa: CASSPGAPLYEQYF
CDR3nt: TGTGCCAGCAGCCCAGGGGCCCCACTCTACGAGCAGTACTTC

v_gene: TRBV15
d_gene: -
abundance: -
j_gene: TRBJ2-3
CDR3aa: CATSRGTAVGTDTQYF
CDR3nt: TGTGCCACCAGCAGAGGAACAGCGGTGGGCACAGATACGCAGTATTTT